Here is one TCR beta chain with its context. The data derive from a study of CD8 T cells in Susac syndrome. V gave up 5 bases and J gave up 6 bases; unmatched junction bases: 9. The germline gives CDR1 KGHSH, CDR2 LQKENI. This CDR3 contains 15 residues. Random hexamers served to reverse transcribe roughly 0.45 to 1 ug RNA. Amplification of TCR beta CDR3 spanned 54 Vbeta and 13 Jbeta via immunoSEQ multiplex PCR. TCRdb re-called the immunoSEQ multiplex PCR reads with MiXCR, one entry per CDR3 protein. The sample lists about 80,000 distinct CDR3 sequences; around 94% were seen once. This rearrangement joins TRBV18 to TRBJ1-2; 10 bases are a match to TRBD1. This receptor was identified in a human donor in good health. The material sequenced was CD8+ T cells from PBMCs. CDR3 sequence reads: CASSIRDRGYDGYTF. CDR3 DNA sequence: TGTGCCAGCTCAATCCGGGACAGGGGTTACGATGGCTACACCTTC.